Listed here are 21 T cell receptor beta chains from one sample, sequenced in a study of human T cells and chemical hapten exposure (dated by TCRdb to about 2021). Libraries were built with RACE. Instrument used: NextSeq 500. TCRdb applied fastp at Q25 and MiXCR to the public reads, then kept only in-frame beta chains. Entries that share a CDR3 protein sequence are merged under the most common genes and DNA. Across this sample there are 50,000 to 65,000 distinct CDR3 sequences, with 11% seen only once. The ten largest clones represent under 5% of the sample. The label giving this sample's time point can be read as: pre-sensitization, week 0. This sample's treatment or condition label indicates: therapeutic diphenylcyclopropenone sensitization with weekly scalp DPC. The sequencing used whole blood, collected in connection with sensitization to the hapten diphenylcyclopropenone (DPC). The receptors stem from a woman between 40 and 50 years old with alopecia areata. Some clones in this sample may be carry-over from other donors' samples.

V and J are TRBV7-2 and TRBJ2-4; a weak D match, TRBD2 (6 bases). The CDR3 sequence is 11 residues long. Germline assignment: CDR1 SGHTA and CDR2 FQGNSA. V was shortened by 4 bases and J by 8 bases, with 6 bases between the two germline ends. The CDR3 here is CASSSGDIQYF. CDR3 DNA: TGTGCCAGCAGCTCGGGGGACATTCAGTACTTC.

This clonotype was found a few times. The chain links TRBV4-1 to TRBJ1-2, with 11 positions matching TRBD1. CDR3 size: 15 residues. V dropped 1 base and J dropped 2; count of bases not matched to a gene: 0. The germline gives CDR1 MGHRA, CDR2 YSYEKL. The CDR3 DNA reads TGCGCCAGCAGCCAAGGGACAGGGGGCAACTATGGCTACACCTTC. Its protein is CASSQGTGGNYGYTF.

This clonotype was counted between two and nine times. The chain recombines TRBV6-1 with TRBJ2-3; perhaps TRBD1 as D (5 bases). There are 14 residues in the CDR3. In germline, CDR1 is MNHNS, CDR2 SASEGT. Between the trimmed V and J ends, which lost 2 bases and 1 base, there was a span of 7 bases. Written as DNA, the CDR3 is TGTGCCAGCAGTGAACAGACAGGCACAGATACGCAGTATTTT. It encodes CASSEQTGTDTQYF.

This clonotype was observed many times. The chain joins TRBV18 to TRBJ2-5; TRBD2 agrees at 10 bases. CDR3 length equals 17 residues. Germline V lookup: CDR1 KGHSH, CDR2 LQKENI. The V segment lost 4 bases and the J segment 0 bases; nucleotides outside the gene matches: 8. The CDR3 bases are TGTGCCAGCTCACTCCAACTAGCGGGGACGTACCAAGAGACCCAGTACTTC. As protein: CASSLQLAGTYQETQYF.

This clonotype has a count of ten or more. The V call is TRBV9, the J call TRBJ2-5; D uncertain. The germline V and J ends were trimmed by 3 bases and 1 base, with 13 bases remaining between them. The germline CDR1 and CDR2 sequences are SGDLS and YYNGEE. There are 15 residues in the CDR3. The CDR3 region is CASSALGRIQETQYF. CDR3 in DNA: TGTGCCAGCAGCGCCCTTGGACGGATCCAAGAGACCCAGTACTTC.

There are many counts of this clonotype. The rearrangement joins TRBV7-2 to TRBJ2-5, with D possibly being TRBD2 (6 bases). Trimming took 2 bases from V and 7 from J, leaving 14 bases between them. This CDR3 is 14 amino acids long. CDR1 and CDR2 (germline): SGHTA, FQGNSA. CDR3 protein: CASSLSGGTPTQYF. The CDR3 DNA reads TGTGCCAGCAGCTTAAGTGGCGGGACCCCGACCCAGTACTTC.

The chain employs TRBV4-1 and TRBJ2-1; D is unresolved. This CDR3 comprises 15 residues. CDR1 is MGHRA, CDR2 YSYEKL, per germline. Trimming removed 0 bases at V and 8 bases at J, with 14 bases between. The CDR3 loop is CASSQDPLVIDEQFF. CDR3 sequence (DNA): TGCGCCAGCAGCCAAGATCCCCTAGTGATAGATGAGCAGTTCTTC.

This clonotype was counted at least ten times. This chain links TRBV28 with TRBJ1-5, with no clear D. The CDR3 totals 15 residues. V shed 5 bases and J shed 0 bases, with 11 bases lying between them. Germline V gene lookup returns CDR1 MDHEN and CDR2 SYDVKM. CDR3 DNA: TGTGCCAGCAGTCTCACGAGGGATAGCAATCAGCCCCAGCATTTT. Its translation: CASSLTRDSNQPQHF.

This clonotype was recorded at least ten times. This chain joins TRBV4-2 and TRBJ1-5, with 9 bases that match TRBD1. Germline V gene data show CDR1 as LGHNA and CDR2 as YNFKEQ. V lost 0 bases and J lost 4; bases outside the gene matches: 1. This CDR3 region has 15 residues. DNA for the CDR3: TGTGCCAGCAGCCAAGAGACAGGGGGAAATCAGCCCCAGCATTTT. It is translated as CASSQETGGNQPQHF.

V gene TRBV18 combines with J gene TRBJ2-1; D is undetermined. Between the trimmed V and J ends, which lost 0 bases and 9 bases, there was a span of 9 bases. Germline values: CDR1 KGHSH, CDR2 LQKENI. The CDR3 contains 13 residues. This chain's CDR3 is CASSPPGSGEQFF. The CDR3 nucleotides read TGTGCCAGCTCACCACCAGGGTCGGGTGAGCAGTTCTTC.

This clonotype was observed at least ten times. The CDR3 loop reads CASSSTGGSEAFF. DNA for the CDR3: TGTGCCAGCAGCTCCACAGGGGGCTCTGAAGCTTTCTTT. The rearrangement links TRBV7-9 to TRBJ1-1; 9 bases line up with TRBD1. V shed 4 bases, J shed 6 bases, and the junction held 3 bases outside the gene matches. Looked up from germline, CDR1 is SEHNR and CDR2 is FQNEAQ (reference sequence). This CDR3 is 13 amino acids long.

The chain employs TRBV11-1 and TRBJ2-1; D is unclear. CDR1 and CDR2 from the germline V gene are SGHAT and FQDESV (reference sequence). The length of the CDR3 is 13 residues. V lost 7 bases and J lost 8, with 15 bases in between. CDR3 residues: CASTPGARDEQFF. In nucleotides, the CDR3 is TGTGCCAGCACCCCCGGTGCTCGGGATGAGCAGTTCTTC.

V gene TRBV3-1 combines with J gene TRBJ2-2; TRBD2 matches 10 bases. CDR1 and CDR2 (germline): LGHDT, YNNKEL (reference sequence). The CDR3 is 17 amino acids. After removal of 8 bases from V and 0 bases from J, the junction contained 9 bases not matched to a gene. The chain's CDR3 is CASGRLAGTANTGELFF. CDR3 nucleotides: TGTGCCAGCGGCCGACTAGCGGGTACAGCGAACACCGGGGAGCTGTTTTTT. The full variable domain, in which reference TRBV3-1 and TRBJ2-2 provide the parts outside the CDR3, is DTAVSQTPKYLVTQMGNDKSIKCEQNLGHDTMYWYKQDSKKFLKIMFSYNNKELIINETVPNRFSPKSPDKAHLNLHINSLELGDSAVYFCASGRLAGTANTGELFFGEGSRLTVL.

In this sample, this clonotype turned up a few times. In DNA, the CDR3 is TGCAGTGCTCTCAGGGACCAAGAGACCCAGTACTTC. It yields the protein CSALRDQETQYF. The V and J genes are TRBV20-1 and TRBJ2-5; D is perhaps TRBD1 (5 bases). The germline V gene encodes CDR1 DFQATT and CDR2 SNEGSKA (reference sequence). The V end lost 5 bases, the J end lost 0 bases, and 7 bases lay between the germline ends. The CDR3 spans 12 residues.

Ten or more counts support this clonotype. V gene TRBV6-6 combines with J gene TRBJ1-1; no firm D call. The CDR3 contains 14 residues. Deletions cut 5 bases from V and 3 bases from J, with 13 bases between. Germline CDR1 is MNHNY and CDR2 is SVGAGI (reference sequence). The chain's CDR3 is CASSLTRPDTEAFF. The CDR3 nucleotides read TGTGCCAGCAGTCTGACCCGCCCCGACACTGAAGCTTTCTTT.

Ten or more counts support this clonotype. The chain couples TRBV20-1 to TRBJ1-1; D call uncertain. V was pared by 5 bases and J by 6 bases, with 16 bases between. The CDR3 runs to 13 residues. Germline-derived CDR1 and CDR2 are DFQATT and SNEGSKA (reference sequence). The CDR3 DNA follows: TGCAGTGCTCGTTTGAGTCCTCGGCCTGAAGCTTTCTTT. This sequence encodes CSARLSPRPEAFF.

To note about this clonotype: This may be a read error: a much more frequent sequence differs by one nucleotide. The chain is built from TRBV28 and TRBJ2-5, with 11 nucleotides matching TRBD2. V shed 6 bases, J shed 6 bases, and the junction held 6 bases outside the gene matches. Germline CDR1 is MDHEN and CDR2 is SYDVKM. This CDR3 spans 14 amino acids. CDR3: CASSLLAGDKTQYF. The CDR3 bases are TGTGCCAGCAGCCTACTAGCGGGAGATAAGACCCAGTACTTC.

This clonotype was detected a few times. This sequence joins TRBV7-2 and TRBJ2-1, with TRBD1 as a possible D gene (6 bases). The CDR3 loop spans 15 amino acids. Trimming removed 6 bases at V and 4 bases at J, with 16 bases between. Germline-derived CDR1 and CDR2 are SGHTA and FQGNSA. In DNA, the CDR3 is TGTGCCAGCAGATGGGGGCGAGCGGTGTACAATGAGCAGTTCTTC. Translation: CASRWGRAVYNEQFF.

This clonotype was counted between two and nine times. The chain carries TRBV7-6 and TRBJ2-5; D possibly uses TRBD1 or TRBD2 (5 bases each). Germline loops: CDR1 SGHVS, CDR2 FNYEAQ. V dropped 3 bases and J dropped 5 bases, with 22 bases sitting between them. The CDR3 runs to 17 residues. The CDR3 loop reads CASSFTPYRGPLETQYF. In nucleotides, the CDR3 is TGTGCCAGCAGCTTCACCCCATACCGGGGCCCCTTGGAGACCCAGTACTTC.

This clonotype was counted only a few times. The genes are TRBV11-2 and TRBJ1-1; 8 bases fit TRBD1. J gave up 5 bases and V 6 bases, and 14 bases lay outside the gene matches. In germline, CDR1 is SGHAT, CDR2 FQNNGV. This CDR3 has 16 amino acids. CDR3 in DNA: TGTGCCAGCAGTCTGTCGCCCAGGGGGCGCGGAACTGAAGCTTTCTTT. It yields the protein CASSLSPRGRGTEAFF.

This rearrangement joins TRBV9 to TRBJ2-2; TRBD2 is a possible D gene (6 bases). CDR1 is SGDLS, CDR2 YYNGEE, per germline. The CDR3 length is 16 residues. Trimming stripped 1 base from V and 1 base from J, with 11 bases between. CDR3 protein: CASSVSRDWNTGELFF. CDR3 in DNA: TGTGCCAGCAGCGTATCGCGGGACTGGAACACCGGGGAGCTGTTTTTT.